The TCR beta chain described here comes from a study of T cell repertoires in cytomegalovirus infection (dated by TCRdb to between 2018 and 2020). Context from the whole study: The peptide stimulations were aimed at well-studied HLA-B-restricted epitopes as well as recently identified HLA-C-restricted CMV epitopes, whose presentation resists viral immunomodulation. Donor HLA type was relevant to the analysis, as public TCR beta signatures indicated carriage of CMV infection together with the matching HLA type. The research as a whole found: Cumulative frequency of public TCR beta family members discriminated carriers of CMV infection plus the relevant HLA type in this cohort and an independent roughly 350-donor cohort. The ex vivo response was dominated by HLA-C-restricted CMV-specific TCR beta clonotypes, which also provided the single most frequent clonotype in two of eight donors.

Measured from the cysteine to the phenylalanine, the CDR3 is 14 residues long. Only the CDR3 part of the read is kept: 42 bases, read in frame from the first base. The junction shows trimming of 3 bases on V and 6 bases on J, and the gene matches do not reach 4 bases of it. Via the germline V gene, CDR1 is LGHNA and CDR2 YSLEER. This clonotype was found a few times. This clone's antigen is unknown. No clone much larger than this one lies a single base away; base qualities are absent. For sequencing, an Illumina HiSeq 1500 was employed. The raw public reads went through TCRdb reprocessing: fastp at Q25, MiXCR clone calling, in-frame beta chains kept. When rows share a CDR3 protein, they turn into one entry using the most common DNA and genes. The sample table shows a few hundred thousand distinct CDR3 sequences, and roughly a third are seen once. 15% to 20% of the sample belongs to the ten largest clones.

The sample's treatment or condition label, decoded: in vitro stimulation with specific CMV peptide epitopes to enrich CMV-specific T cells. Material: cultured PBMCs, obtained from culture after CMV antigen stimulation. The rearranged segments are TRBV4-3 and TRBJ2-4; TRBD1 agrees with 8 junctional bases. The source is a human donor in good health (CMV status not recorded). Some clones in this sample may be carry-over from other donors' samples. The bases read TGCGCCAGCAGCCAGAGGGACAGGAGAAACATTCAGTACTTC. The encoded protein is CASSQRDRRNIQYF.